This TCR beta chain was observed in a study of vaccination and CD4 T cells after COVID-19. On the study more broadly: Cultures that served as controls received a CEFX pool, an HIV-1 Nef pool, or no peptide.

Researchers used the Oncomine TCR Beta short-read assay to sequence DNA from cultured CD4+ T cells. TCRdb recomputed calls from the PCR reads with MiXCR, one row per CDR3 protein. This repertoire shows approximately 12,000 distinct CDR3 sequences, 20% to 25% found once; its top ten account for about 13%. Trimming took 0 bases from V and 7 from J, leaving 11 bases between them. This CDR3 has 14 amino acids. In germline, CDR1 is SGHNT, CDR2 YYREEE (reference sequence). Turning to this clonotype: Its specificity is unknown.

Treatment indicated: approximately nine-day PBMC culture with coronavirus spike peptide pools or control peptides (ViraFEST assay). V and J are TRBV5-4 and TRBJ2-1; a possible D gene is TRBD1 (6 bases). This receptor was identified in a human donor who received a COVID-19 vaccine. Sample: CD4+ T cells from blood, cultured in vitro, taken before SARS-CoV-2 vaccination. The chain's CDR3 is CASSLGQGFNEQFF. CDR3 nucleotide sequence: TGTGCCAGCAGCTTGGGGCAGGGGTTTAATGAGCAGTTCTTC.